This TCR beta chain originates from a study of Graves' ophthalmopathy and Graves' hyperthyroidism. Study context: The blood sample was drawn at first diagnosis and before any treatment. Study findings and constraints: The authors also found most expanded thyroid clonotypes above 0.001 frequency in blood.

The V segment lost 5 bases and the J segment 3 bases; nucleotides outside the gene matches: 9. Germline assignment: CDR1 SEHNR and CDR2 FQNEAQ (reference sequence). This CDR3 is 15 amino acids long. Transcripts of RNA were the source for amplifying TCR beta CDR3 regions. RT-PCR in the first round used HTBI primers; a second-round multiplex PCR followed. Each CDR3 protein gets one entry after TCRdb re-called the multiplex PCR reads with MiXCR. There are some 380,000 distinct CDR3 sequences in the sample; 15% occur only once, and around 7% lies in the top ten. In this cohort, patients with other autoimmune diseases, uncontrolled infections, pregnancy or lactation were excluded. The PBMCs used were ones drawn from 10 ml of fresh peripheral blood. This clonotype has ten or more counts. Its antigen is unknown.

The gene calls are TRBV7-9 and TRBJ2-7; TRBD1 aligns across 8 bases. This receptor was obtained from a woman aged 18-30 years with stable Graves' hyperthyroidism. The specimen was peripheral blood. The CDR3 is CASSPQTGELYEQYF. The CDR3 DNA follows: TGTGCCAGCAGCCCGCAGACAGGGGAGCTCTACGAGCAGTACTTC.